A selection of T cell receptor beta chains follows, all from one sample in a study of OX40 agonist ivuxolimab in advanced cancers. Sequencing used immunoSEQ multiplex PCR; TCRdb keeps in-frame clones, though not all of them. Here the sample spans 82,000 or so clones, 92% being singletons. The sample in question was CD4+ or CD8+ T cells sorted from blood, obtained in a trial of the OX40 agonist ivuxolimab. Receptors were obtained from an adult with an advanced solid tumor such as melanoma, head and neck, liver or kidney cancer. The CDR3 runs from the conserved cysteine through the conserved F or W. D genes are given only for firm matches. Rows give clone size only sometimes, using once, few, many, or a class for an expanded clone.

D	J	V	size	DNA	CDR3
.	TRBJ2-1	TRBV2	.	TGTGCCAGCAGTGGATTCAATGAGCAGTTCTTC	CASSGFNEQFF
.	TRBJ1-2	TRBV6-6	once	TGTGCCAGCAGTTACGCCCAGGGAGGCTATGGCTACACCTTC	CASSYAQGGYGYTF
.	TRBJ2-6	TRBV19	.	TGTGCCAGTAGTATAGTTAGGGGGAGTATAATCTCTGGGGCCAACGTCCTGACTTTC	CASSIVRGSIISGANVLTF
.	TRBJ1-1	TRBV19	.	TGTGCCAGTAGTATAGGGGCCGTGGTGGCTGAAGCTTTCTTT	CASSIGAVVAEAFF
.	TRBJ2-7	TRBV13	.	TGTGCCAGCAGCTTAACGCGCGGTAAGACCTACGAGCAGTACTTC	CASSLTRGKTYEQYF
.	TRBJ1-5	TRBV28	once	TGTGCCAGCAGTCCCCGCGGGGGCCTCTATGTGGGTAGCAATCAGCCCCAGCATTTT	CASSPRGGLYVGSNQPQHF
.	TRBJ2-5	TRBV5-4	.	TGTGCCAGCAGCCCCCCCGGCGGGACAAGGAAAGAGACCCAGTACTTC	CASSPPGGTRKETQYF
.	TRBJ1-4	TRBV5-1	.	TGCGCCAGCAGCTTGTCCCCAGCGGGTAATGAAAAACTGTTTTTT	CASSLSPAGNEKLFF
.	TRBJ2-1	TRBV27	.	TGTGCCAGCAGTTTATTTAGGGGGACCCTCAATGAGCAGTTCTTC	CASSLFRGTLNEQFF
.	TRBJ2-2	TRBV18	.	TGTGCCAGCTCACCACAGCCTCAGGGAACCGGGGAGCTGTTTTTT	CASSPQPQGTGELFF
TRBD2	TRBJ2-7	TRBV2	.	TGTGCCAGCAGTGAGGTACTGGGACTAGCGGGAGTTGAGCAGTACTTC	CASSEVLGLAGVEQYF
.	TRBJ1-2	TRBV18	once	TGTGCCAGCTCCCCAAAGGGAGGCCCAACAGCAGGCTACACCTTC	CASSPKGGPTAGYTF
.	TRBJ2-7	TRBV10-3	.	TGTGCCATCAGTCCAGGGTACGAGCAGTACTTC	CAISPGYEQYF
.	TRBJ1-1	TRBV4-1	once	TGCGCCAGCAGCCAAGATACGAACGTCCTAATGAACACTGAAGCTTTCTTT	CASSQDTNVLMNTEAFF
TRBD2	TRBJ2-5	TRBV6-6	.	TGTGCCAGCAGGCTAGCGGGAGAAGAGACCCAGTACTTC	CASRLAGEETQYF
TRBD2	TRBJ2-5	TRBV6-5	.	TGTGCCAGCAGAACACTAGCGGGAGTTCAAGAGACCCAGTACTTC	CASRTLAGVQETQYF
TRBD2	TRBJ2-1	TRBV4-1	.	TGCGCCAGCAGCCAAGATCCGGGGAGGGATGAGCAGTTCTTC	CASSQDPGRDEQFF
TRBD2	TRBJ2-1	TRBV7-9	.	TGTGCCAGCAGCTTAGATCCTAGCGGACCTCCTGAGCAGTTCTTC	CASSLDPSGPPEQFF
TRBD1	TRBJ2-5	TRBV11-2	.	TGTGCCAGCAGCCCATCGGGACAGGGGATAAGAGAGACCCAGTACTTC	CASSPSGQGIRETQYF
TRBD1	TRBJ1-5	TRBV4-1	.	TGCGCCAGCAGCCAAGAACGGACAGGAGAGGATCAGCCCCAGCATTTT	CASSQERTGEDQPQHF
.	TRBJ2-3	TRBV19	.	TGTGCCAGTAGTATAGATCTATTAGCAGGGGCAGATACGCAGTATTTT	CASSIDLLAGADTQYF
.	TRBJ2-7	TRBV14	.	TGTGCCAGCAGCCAAGGAGGGCAGCCACCATTCCGGCAGTACTTC	CASSQGGQPPFRQYF
.	TRBJ2-5	TRBV21-1	.	TGTGCCAGCAGTTCGAAAGTCCCTAGCGGGAGAGAGACCCAGTACTTC	CASSSKVPSGRETQYF
.	TRBJ2-7	TRBV28	.	TGTGCCAGCAGTTTAAGGGGCTACGAGCAGTACTTC	CASSLRGYEQYF
.	TRBJ2-3	TRBV4-1	.	TGCGCCAGCAGCCAAGTTTCGATGGGCGCAGATACGCAGTATTTT	CASSQVSMGADTQYF
.	TRBJ2-3	TRBV5-1	.	TGCGCCAGCAGCTTGGTGGCAGGGGGGGATACGCAGTATTTT	CASSLVAGGDTQYF
.	TRBJ2-3	TRBV11-2	.	TGTGCCAGCAGCTTAGACCCCGGGAGCACAGATACGCAGTATTTT	CASSLDPGSTDTQYF